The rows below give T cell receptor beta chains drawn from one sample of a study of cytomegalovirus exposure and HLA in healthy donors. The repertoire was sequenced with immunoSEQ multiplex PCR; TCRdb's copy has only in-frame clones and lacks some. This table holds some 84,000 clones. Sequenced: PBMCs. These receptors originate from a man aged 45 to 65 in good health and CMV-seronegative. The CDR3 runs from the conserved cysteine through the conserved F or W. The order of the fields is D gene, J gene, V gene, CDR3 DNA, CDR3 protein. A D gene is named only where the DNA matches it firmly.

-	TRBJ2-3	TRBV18	TGTGCCAGCTCACCAAATACCGGGGGTAGCACAGATACGCAGTATTTT	CASSPNTGGSTDTQYF
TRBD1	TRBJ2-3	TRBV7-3	TGTGCCAGCAGCTTGGGGACAGGGGCTACAGATACGCAGTATTTT	CASSLGTGATDTQYF
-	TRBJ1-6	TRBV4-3	TGCGCCAGCAGCCTCGGGGGGGGCGCAAATAATTCACCCCTCCACTTT	CASSLGGGANNSPLHF
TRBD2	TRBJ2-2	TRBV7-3	TGTGCCAGCAGCCCGTACCCGACCCTTGGACTAGCGGGATACACCGGGGAGCTGTTTTTT	CASSPYPTLGLAGYTGELFF
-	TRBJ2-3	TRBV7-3	TGTGCCAGCAGCTCCTACTCAGATACGCAGTATTTT	CASSSYSDTQYF
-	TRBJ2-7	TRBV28	TGTGCCAGCATCGCCTTCATCGGACAGCCGCAGTACTTC	CASIAFIGQPQYF
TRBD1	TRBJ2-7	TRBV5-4	TGTGCCAGCAGCACGGACAGGGGAGGTGAGCAGTACTTC	CASSTDRGGEQYF
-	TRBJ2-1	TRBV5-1	TGCGCCAGCAGCTTGGGAACTAGCACGGGTGAGCAGTTCTTC	CASSLGTSTGEQFF
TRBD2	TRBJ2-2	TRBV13	TGTGCCAGCAGCACGGGACTAGCGGGGGATTACACCGGGGAGCTGTTTTTT	CASSTGLAGDYTGELFF
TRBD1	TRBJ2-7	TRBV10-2	TGCGCCAGCAGTGAACCCCGGGACAGGGCTACCTACGAGCAGTACTTC	CASSEPRDRATYEQYF
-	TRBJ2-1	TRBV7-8	TGTGCCAGCAGCTTTGATAGCTACTCCTACAATGAGCAGTTCTTC	CASSFDSYSYNEQFF
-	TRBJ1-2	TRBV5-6	TGTGCCAGCAGCCAGGATTATGGCTACACCTTC	CASSQDYGYTF
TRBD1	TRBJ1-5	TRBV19	TGTGCCAGTAGTATCACAGGGGATCAGCCCCAGCATTTT	CASSITGDQPQHF
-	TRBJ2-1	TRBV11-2	TGTGCCAGCAGCTGGGACATTAATGAGCAGTTCTTC	CASSWDINEQFF
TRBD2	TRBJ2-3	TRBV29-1	TGCAGCGTTGAAGGACTAGCGGGGGGGCCTGGCACAGATACGCAGTATTTT	CSVEGLAGGPGTDTQYF
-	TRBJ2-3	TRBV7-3	TGTGCCAGCAGCTTAAGGGACTCTAAAGATACGCAGTATTTT	CASSLRDSKDTQYF
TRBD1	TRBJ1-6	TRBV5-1	TGCGCCAGCAGCCCCGGGACAGGGGGCAGGTTGGGATCACCCCTCCACTTT	CASSPGTGGRLGSPLHF
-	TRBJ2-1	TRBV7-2	TGTGCCAGCAGCTTAGAGGGACAAGCCTACAATGAGCAGTTCTTC	CASSLEGQAYNEQFF
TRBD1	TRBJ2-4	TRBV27	TGTGCCAGCAGTTTATCTGGGACAGGCAAAAACATTCAGTACTTC	CASSLSGTGKNIQYF
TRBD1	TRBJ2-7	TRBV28	TGTGCCAGCAGTGGACAGGGAGGCTACGAGCAGTACTTC	CASSGQGGYEQYF
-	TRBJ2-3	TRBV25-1	TGTGCCAGCAGTCCACCCACAGGGCATAGCACAGATACGCAGTATTTT	CASSPPTGHSTDTQYF
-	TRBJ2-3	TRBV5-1	TGCGCCAGCAGCTTGGTAGGCAGGGTGACGGATACGCAGTATTTT	CASSLVGRVTDTQYF
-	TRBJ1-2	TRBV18	TGTGCCAGCTCACCAGGGAGCTATGGCTACACCTTC	CASSPGSYGYTF
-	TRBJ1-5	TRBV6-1	TGTGCCAGCAGTGAAATCGGCAGGGACAATCAGCCCCAGCATTTT	CASSEIGRDNQPQHF
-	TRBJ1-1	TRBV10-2	TGCGCCAGCAGTTTCGCAGGGGAAGCTTTCTTT	CASSFAGEAFF
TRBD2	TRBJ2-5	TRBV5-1	TGCGCCAGCAGCTTCCCTAGCGGGGGGACTCAAGAGACCCAGTACTTC	CASSFPSGGTQETQYF
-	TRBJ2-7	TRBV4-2	TGTGCCAGCAGCCAAGGCCCGGGGTCCGACTACGAGCAGTACTTC	CASSQGPGSDYEQYF
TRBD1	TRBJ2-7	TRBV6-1	TGTGCCAGCAGTGATTTTGTGACAGGGAGATACGAGCAGTACTTC	CASSDFVTGRYEQYF